This is a list of T cell receptor beta chains from one sample in a study of blood T cell repertoires in COVID-19. Measured with immunoSEQ multiplex PCR; TCRdb has only the in-frame clones, and not every one. The table includes around 140,000 clones, around 84% detected once. Material for sequencing was PBMCs or T cells enriched from blood (not recorded which). The receptors here all came from a man aged 35 to 55 with acute COVID-19. The CDR3 runs from the conserved cysteine through the conserved F or W. A D gene is named only where the DNA matches it firmly. The size of a clone is reported for some rows only, either as once, few or many, or as a class for expanded clones.

-	TRBJ2-7	TRBV6-1	-	CASSEGAGRTDYEQYF	TGTGCCAGCAGTGAAGGTGCCGGGAGAACCGACTACGAGCAGTACTTC
TRBD2	TRBJ2-3	TRBV7-2	-	CASSLGLASTDTQYF	TGTGCCAGCAGCCTAGGACTAGCTAGCACAGATACGCAGTATTTT
-	TRBJ1-5	TRBV7-6	-	CASSLFRSNQPQHF	TGTGCCAGCAGCTTATTCAGGAGCAATCAGCCCCAGCATTTT
-	TRBJ2-6	TRBV19	-	CASSSQSGANVLTF	TGTGCCAGTAGCTCCCAGTCTGGGGCCAACGTCCTGACTTTC
TRBD2	TRBJ2-3	TRBV7-3	once	CASSSGLAAATDTQYF	TGTGCCAGCAGCTCCGGACTAGCGGCAGCCACAGATACGCAGTATTTT
-	TRBJ1-1	TRBV18	-	CASSPLQGLDSAFF	TGTGCCAGCTCACCCTTACAGGGATTGGATTCGGCTTTCTTT
TRBD1	TRBJ1-1	TRBV9	-	CASSVGTGNWNTEAFF	TGTGCCAGCAGCGTAGGGACAGGTAACTGGAACACTGAAGCTTTCTTT
-	TRBJ1-1	TRBV30	-	CAWSQGEAFF	TGTGCCTGGAGTCAGGGTGAAGCTTTCTTT
-	TRBJ1-5	TRBV27	-	CASSWAFQQPQHF	TGTGCCAGCAGTTGGGCTTTTCAGCAGCCCCAGCATTTT
-	TRBJ2-2	TRBV28	once	CASTPDSPNTGELFF	TGTGCCAGCACTCCGGACAGTCCGAACACCGGGGAGCTGTTTTTT
-	TRBJ2-7	TRBV5-1	once	CANSLSLGQTYEQYF	TGCGCCAACAGCTTGTCCCTGGGCCAAACCTACGAGCAGTACTTC
-	TRBJ1-2	TRBV12-3/TRBV12-4	-	CASSGLTAIGYTF	TGTGCCAGCAGTGGCCTGACTGCCATCGGCTACACCTTC
-	TRBJ1-5	TRBV13	few	CASSLGYMRDQPQHF	TGTGCCAGCAGCTTAGGCTACATGAGGGATCAGCCCCAGCATTTT
-	TRBJ2-7	TRBV7-2	-	CASSSAGAGYEQYF	TGTGCCAGCAGCTCGGCGGGGGCGGGTTACGAGCAGTACTTC
-	TRBJ1-1	TRBV6-1	-	CASTTGPGGDTEAFF	TGTGCCAGCACCACGGGGCCGGGGGGGGACACTGAAGCTTTCTTT
-	TRBJ1-5	TRBV15	-	CATSRGTDIQPQHF	TGTGCCACCAGCAGAGGGACAGACATTCAGCCCCAGCATTTT
TRBD2	TRBJ2-5	TRBV5-5	-	CASSLPQAGAETQYF	TGTGCCAGCAGCTTGCCCCAAGCGGGGGCAGAGACCCAGTACTTC
-	TRBJ1-6	TRBV30	few	CAWRRGSTLANSPLHF	TGTGCCTGGCGCAGGGGTTCCACTCTCGCTAATTCACCCCTCCACTTT
-	TRBJ2-7	TRBV21-1	-	CASSKGESMAYEQYF	TGTGCCAGCAGCAAAGGAGAAAGTATGGCCTACGAGCAGTACTTC
TRBD2	TRBJ2-5	TRBV28	-	CASILAGGETQYF	TGTGCCAGCATACTAGCGGGAGGAGAGACCCAGTACTTC
-	TRBJ2-5	TRBV29-1	-	CSAADTLHYSSETQYF	TGCAGCGCTGCGGACACTCTCCATTATTCTTCAGAGACCCAGTACTTC
-	TRBJ1-2	TRBV4-1	-	CASSHDGQTNYGYTF	TGCGCCAGCAGCCATGATGGACAGACTAACTATGGCTACACCTTC
-	TRBJ2-2	TRBV5-1	-	CASAPGTGNTGELFF	TGCGCCAGCGCCCCAGGGACTGGGAACACCGGGGAGCTGTTTTTT
TRBD2	TRBJ2-3	TRBV5-1	-	CASSLSSGSGETQYF	TGCGCCAGCAGCTTATCTAGCGGGAGCGGGGAAACGCAGTATTTT
-	TRBJ2-5	TRBV5-1	-	CASSFGRETQYF	TGCGCCAGCAGCTTCGGGAGAGAGACCCAGTACTTC
TRBD1	TRBJ1-1	TRBV18	-	CASSPGQGWTEAFF	TGTGCCAGCTCACCGGGACAGGGGTGGACTGAAGCTTTCTTT
-	TRBJ2-3	TRBV28	-	CASTPAAALFTDTQYF	TGTGCCAGCACCCCCGCGGCAGCCCTCTTCACAGATACGCAGTATTTT
TRBD1	TRBJ1-2	TRBV7-2	few	CASSLTTGGSGYTF	TGTGCCAGCAGCTTAACTACAGGGGGTAGTGGCTACACCTTC
TRBD1	TRBJ1-5	TRBV19	-	CASALTGTGTVGSNQPQHF	TGTGCCAGTGCCCTGACCGGGACAGGGACGGTGGGGAGCAATCAGCCCCAGCATTTT